This T cell receptor beta chain stems from a study of T cell responses to AZD1222 COVID-19 vaccine. The assay was immunoSEQ multiplex PCR, and TCRdb's table has in-frame clones only and misses some. The table includes approximately 100,000 clones, about 89% detected once. Looked up from germline, CDR1 is MNHEY and CDR2 is SVGEGT. Trimming removed 6 bases at V and 6 bases at J, with 9 bases between. The CDR3 runs 12 residues. The receptor comes from an adult in good health. The chain combines TRBV6-2 or TRBV6-3 with TRBJ2-1, with D uncertain. The sequencing here drew on peripheral blood, taken on day 0 of AZD1222 vaccination. CDR3 DNA: TGTGCCAGCAGCGATTTACTCAATGAGCAGTTCTTC. Protein product: CASSDLLNEQFF.